Listed below are T cell receptor beta chains from one sample, sequenced in a study of T cells in Graves' hyperthyroidism and ophthalmopathy. TCRdb independently ran MiXCR on the multiplex PCR reads; one entry per CDR3 protein. The sample contains around 600,000 distinct CDR3 sequences, about 14% of which appear only once. Sequenced: blood. These receptors all come from a woman between 45 and 65 years old with Graves' ophthalmopathy. The CDR3 runs from the conserved cysteine through the conserved F or W. The D gene is left open where the match is weak. The listing skips clone size in some rows; elsewhere it reads once, few, many or a size class.

TRBV7-8	.	TRBJ2-1	.	TGTGCCAGCAGCTTAGATCGCGGGAGAAATAGAGGGGGGCAGTTCTTC	CASSLDRGRNRGGQFF
TRBV9	.	TRBJ1-2	TRBD1	TGTGCCAGCAGCGCCATTGGCGGGACAGGGGAGAAGTGGTATGGCTACACCTTC	CASSAIGGTGEKWYGYTF
TRBV4-2	.	TRBJ2-1	.	TGTGCCAGCAGCCAAGATCCAGGACCCAATGAGCAGTTCTTC	CASSQDPGPNEQFF
TRBV4-1	many	TRBJ1-5	TRBD1	TGCGCCAGCAGCCCTGGGACAGGATGGGGCAATCAGCCCCAGCATTTT	CASSPGTGWGNQPQHF
TRBV19	.	TRBJ2-7	.	TGTGCCAGTAGTGAAGGGGGGCAGTGGGAGCAGTACTTC	CASSEGGQWEQYF
TRBV7-3	many	TRBJ2-1	TRBD2	TGTGCCAGCAGCTTAGCCATAGCGGGAGGGCAAAGTGAGCAGTTCTTC	CASSLAIAGGQSEQFF
TRBV6-2/TRBV6-3	many	TRBJ2-1	.	TGTGCCAGCAGCTTCGGGAGCTCCTACAATGAGCAGTTCTTC	CASSFGSSYNEQFF
TRBV24-1	few	TRBJ2-5	TRBD1	TGTGCCACCAGTGATTTTGGACAGGGGAGACCCCAAGAGACCCAGTACTTC	CATSDFGQGRPQETQYF
TRBV27	many	TRBJ1-2	.	TGTGCCAGCGCACCCGATACCGGCCGGGGTGGCTACACCTTC	CASAPDTGRGGYTF
TRBV5-1	.	TRBJ2-7	.	TGTGCCAGCGTACGGAGTCTGATCTACGAGCAGTACTTC	CASVRSLIYEQYF
TRBV29-1	.	TRBJ2-5	.	TGCAGCGTTGAAGATACGGGACCCTTCCCTTACTTC	CSVEDTGPFPYF
TRBV27	many	TRBJ2-7	.	TGTGCCAGCAGTTTAGAGGGCCCCTACGAGCAGTACTTC	CASSLEGPYEQYF
TRBV10-3	.	TRBJ1-3	.	TGTGCCATCAGTGAGGTTGTGGTTTTCTCTGGAAACACCATATATTTT	CAISEVVVFSGNTIYF
TRBV19	few	TRBJ2-1	.	TGTGCCAGTAGTATAGGAGGCGACTACAATGAGCAGTTCTTC	CASSIGGDYNEQFF
TRBV20-1	.	TRBJ1-6	TRBD1	TGCAGTGCTAGAATAGGGACAGGGGAGAGTTCACCCCTCCACTTT	CSARIGTGESSPLHF
TRBV2	few	TRBJ1-4	.	TGTGCCACGGGGGCCTTCTATAATGAAAAACTGTTTTTT	CATGAFYNEKLFF
TRBV5-1	many	TRBJ1-1	.	TGCGCCAGCAGCTTGAGGGCCGGGCGGGTCACTGAAGCTTTCTTT	CASSLRAGRVTEAFF
TRBV5-4	.	TRBJ2-7	TRBD1	TGTGCCAGCAGCGTGGGCGGACAGGGTCACGGGGCCTACGAGCAGTACTTC	CASSVGGQGHGAYEQYF
TRBV2	many	TRBJ1-2	.	TGTGCCAGCATGACAGACAGCTATGGCTACACCTTC	CASMTDSYGYTF
TRBV15	.	TRBJ2-3	TRBD2	TGTGCCACCGGCAGACCTGGGACTAGCGGGAGGGCAGCAGATACGCAGTATTTT	CATGRPGTSGRAADTQYF
TRBV4-3	few	TRBJ2-3	TRBD1	TGCGCCAGCAGCCAAGGGACAGGGGGCTTAGATACGCAGTATTTT	CASSQGTGGLDTQYF
TRBV5-6	.	TRBJ2-7	TRBD2	TGTGCCAGCAGCGAGCCGGGACTAGACTACGAGCAGTACTTC	CASSEPGLDYEQYF
TRBV20-1	many	TRBJ2-1	TRBD2	TGCAGTGCTAAATCCGGAAGCGGGAGATACAATGAGCAGTTCTTC	CSAKSGSGRYNEQFF
TRBV7-9	.	TRBJ2-7	TRBD2	TGTGCCAGCACCCCGACTAGCGCCTACGAGCAGTACTTC	CASTPTSAYEQYF
TRBV12-3/TRBV12-4	few	TRBJ1-1	.	TGTGCCAGCAGTCGACCTCGAGGGCGAACTTTCTTT	CASSRPRGRTFF
TRBV2	many	TRBJ2-7	TRBD1	TGTGCCAGCAGGGAACGGACAGGCAACTACGAGCAGTACTTC	CASRERTGNYEQYF
TRBV20-1	many	TRBJ2-1	TRBD2	TGCAGTGCTAGAGATCCCATGGGACTAGCGGTATTTGAGCAGTTCTTC	CSARDPMGLAVFEQFF
TRBV18	many	TRBJ2-7	TRBD2	TGTGCCAGCTCCCAAACTAGCGGAAGGGACTACGAGCAGTACTTC	CASSQTSGRDYEQYF
TRBV28	.	TRBJ1-5	.	TGTGCCGGGGCAGCATTCAATCAGCCCCAGCATTTT	CAGAAFNQPQHF
TRBV18	many	TRBJ2-5	.	TGTGCCAGCTCACCAAGGGACCAAGAGACCCAGTACTTC	CASSPRDQETQYF
TRBV9	many	TRBJ2-7	.	TGTGCCAGCAGCGTAGCGAGTAGCGACTACGAGCAGTACTTC	CASSVASSDYEQYF
TRBV28	many	TRBJ2-1	.	TGTGCCAGCAGTTTAGGTAGCGTGTACAATGAGCAGTTCTTC	CASSLGSVYNEQFF
TRBV3-1	.	TRBJ2-7	TRBD2	TGTGCCAGCAGCCAAGATTCGGGACTAGTGCCCTACGAGCAGTACTTC	CASSQDSGLVPYEQYF
TRBV28	many	TRBJ2-1	.	TGTGCCAGCAGTTTACCCGGTGTCGGGAGCAGTGACAATGAGCAGTTCTTC	CASSLPGVGSSDNEQFF
TRBV6-2/TRBV6-3	many	TRBJ2-2	.	TGTGCCAGCAGTTTCCCCGGGGAGCTGTTTTTT	CASSFPGELFF
TRBV20-1	many	TRBJ2-7	TRBD2	TGCAGTGCTCTGTCTAGCGGGAGTTACGAGCAGTACTTC	CSALSSGSYEQYF
TRBV11-2	many	TRBJ1-1	.	TGTGCCAGCAGCCCCAGGGACGAAGCTTTCTTT	CASSPRDEAFF
TRBV29-1	many	TRBJ1-1	.	TGCAGCGGGGTTGTGGCCGTAGACACTGAAGCTTTCTTT	CSGVVAVDTEAFF
TRBV10-3	many	TRBJ2-7	.	TGTGCCATCAGCCCATCGGCGATCACCTCCTACGAGCAGTACTTC	CAISPSAITSYEQYF
TRBV27	many	TRBJ2-2	TRBD1	TGTGCCAGCAGTTTATTTGGGACAGGGATTTTCGGGGAGCTGTTTTTT	CASSLFGTGIFGELFF
TRBV3-1	many	TRBJ2-1	.	TGTGCCAGCAGCCCCCCGTTAGGCGGGCGACACAATGAGCAGTTCTTC	CASSPPLGGRHNEQFF
TRBV6-2/TRBV6-3	many	TRBJ2-1	TRBD2	TGTGCCAGCGGCGGGAGCGAAAACAATGAGCAGTTCTTC	CASGGSENNEQFF
TRBV4-2	.	TRBJ2-1	TRBD1	TGTGCCAGCAGCCTAACCTCTACTCCGGGACAGGGGTACAATGAGCAGTTCTTC	CASSLTSTPGQGYNEQFF
TRBV7-9	few	TRBJ2-1	.	TGTGCCAGCAGCTTAAGTCTAGAACTTCGCAATGAGCAGTTCTTC	CASSLSLELRNEQFF
TRBV25-1	.	TRBJ1-5	.	TGTGCCAGCAGTAAACAGGGAAGGGAGCAGCCCCAGCATTTT	CASSKQGREQPQHF